These T cell receptor beta chains were read from a single sample in a study of T cell responses to AZD1222 COVID-19 vaccine. This table comes from immunoSEQ multiplex PCR, and its TCRdb copy is limited to in-frame clones, with some not included. This sample yields over 100,000 clones, of which about 88% are seen a single time; approximately 15% belongs to the top ten. This material consisted of peripheral blood, taken on day 0 of AZD1222 vaccination. The receptors shown here come from an adult in good health. The CDR3 runs from the conserved cysteine through the conserved F or W. The order of the fields is D gene, V gene, clone size, J gene, CDR3 protein, CDR3 DNA. A D gene is named only where the DNA matches it firmly. Clone size is not always given. Where it is, it says once, few, many or a class for expanded clones.

d_gene: TRBD1; v_gene: TRBV6-2/TRBV6-3; abundance: -; j_gene: TRBJ2-7; CDR3aa: CASSRTGLYEQYF; CDR3nt: TGTGCCAGCAGTCGGACAGGCTTATACGAGCAGTACTTC
d_gene: -; v_gene: TRBV6-5; abundance: -; j_gene: TRBJ1-1; CDR3aa: CASSLGPKNTEAFF; CDR3nt: TGTGCCAGCAGTTTGGGACCGAAGAACACTGAAGCTTTCTTT
d_gene: -; v_gene: TRBV5-4; abundance: -; j_gene: TRBJ1-4; CDR3aa: CASSPETGNEKLFF; CDR3nt: TGTGCCAGCAGCCCCGAAACAGGGAATGAAAAACTGTTTTTT
d_gene: TRBD2; v_gene: TRBV6-1; abundance: -; j_gene: TRBJ2-1; CDR3aa: CASSEASGGRGEQFF; CDR3nt: TGTGCCAGCAGTGAAGCTAGCGGGGGCCGGGGTGAGCAGTTCTTC
d_gene: TRBD1; v_gene: TRBV19; abundance: -; j_gene: TRBJ2-1; CDR3aa: CASSIEDRGRQFF; CDR3nt: TGTGCCAGTAGTATAGAGGACAGGGGTCGACAGTTCTTC
d_gene: TRBD1; v_gene: TRBV2; abundance: once; j_gene: TRBJ1-6; CDR3aa: CASSEGQGNSPLHF; CDR3nt: TGTGCCAGCAGTGAAGGACAGGGGAATTCACCCCTCCACTTT
d_gene: -; v_gene: TRBV19; abundance: once; j_gene: TRBJ1-2; CDR3aa: CASSNVGQYYGYTF; CDR3nt: TGTGCCAGTAGTAACGTCGGACAGTACTATGGCTACACCTTC
d_gene: -; v_gene: TRBV10-3; abundance: -; j_gene: TRBJ1-3; CDR3aa: CAISEGAYSGNTIYF; CDR3nt: TGTGCCATCAGTGAGGGGGCCTACTCTGGAAACACCATATATTTT
d_gene: TRBD1; v_gene: TRBV5-4; abundance: -; j_gene: TRBJ1-2; CDR3aa: CASSGGQGSGYTF; CDR3nt: TGTGCCAGCAGCGGGGGACAGGGGAGCGGCTACACCTTC
d_gene: TRBD1; v_gene: TRBV5-1; abundance: -; j_gene: TRBJ1-2; CDR3aa: CASSPGTGVNYGYTF; CDR3nt: TGCGCCAGCAGCCCCGGGACAGGGGTTAACTATGGCTACACCTTC
d_gene: TRBD2; v_gene: TRBV5-4; abundance: once; j_gene: TRBJ2-5; CDR3aa: CASSLDGTSGRRETQYF; CDR3nt: TGTGCCAGCAGCTTGGATGGGACTAGCGGGAGGAGGGAGACCCAGTACTTC
d_gene: -; v_gene: TRBV5-4; abundance: -; j_gene: TRBJ2-6; CDR3aa: CASSSLESGANVLTF; CDR3nt: TGTGCCAGCAGCTCCTTGGAGAGTGGGGCCAACGTCCTGACTTTC
d_gene: -; v_gene: TRBV5-1; abundance: -; j_gene: TRBJ1-2; CDR3aa: CASSSPSGTNGYTF; CDR3nt: TGCGCCAGCAGCTCCCCATCGGGCACAAATGGCTACACCTTC
d_gene: -; v_gene: TRBV6-4; abundance: -; j_gene: TRBJ2-2; CDR3aa: CASSVVSGAGELFF; CDR3nt: TGTGCCAGCAGTGTCGTGTCAGGCGCCGGGGAGCTGTTTTTT
d_gene: -; v_gene: TRBV7-9; abundance: -; j_gene: TRBJ2-7; CDR3aa: CASSLRAGGPSYEQYF; CDR3nt: TGTGCCAGCAGCTTACGGGCAGGGGGGCCGTCCTACGAGCAGTACTTC
d_gene: -; v_gene: TRBV20-1; abundance: -; j_gene: TRBJ1-1; CDR3aa: CSASSSRAAEAFF; CDR3nt: TGCAGTGCTAGTTCCAGCAGGGCCGCTGAAGCTTTCTTT
d_gene: -; v_gene: TRBV9; abundance: -; j_gene: TRBJ2-5; CDR3aa: CASSVGQYQETQYF; CDR3nt: TGTGCCAGCAGCGTAGGACAGTATCAAGAGACCCAGTACTTC
d_gene: -; v_gene: TRBV30; abundance: -; j_gene: TRBJ2-3; CDR3aa: CAWTIGDTQYF; CDR3nt: TGTGCCTGGACGATAGGGGATACGCAGTATTTT
d_gene: -; v_gene: TRBV2; abundance: once; j_gene: TRBJ2-6; CDR3aa: CASKTDSGANVLTF; CDR3nt: TGTGCCAGCAAGACAGACTCTGGGGCCAACGTCCTGACTTTC
d_gene: -; v_gene: TRBV2; abundance: -; j_gene: TRBJ1-6; CDR3aa: CASLGSYNSPLHF; CDR3nt: TGTGCCAGCCTGGGGAGCTATAATTCACCCCTCCACTTT
d_gene: -; v_gene: TRBV29-1; abundance: -; j_gene: TRBJ2-3; CDR3aa: CSVARSDTQYF; CDR3nt: TGCAGCGTTGCCAGGTCGGATACGCAGTATTTT
d_gene: -; v_gene: TRBV5-1; abundance: -; j_gene: TRBJ1-2; CDR3aa: CASSLANNPSYGYTF; CDR3nt: TGCGCCAGCAGCTTGGCCAACAATCCTAGCTATGGCTACACCTTC
d_gene: -; v_gene: TRBV30; abundance: -; j_gene: TRBJ1-1; CDR3aa: CAWSKVGRSTEAFF; CDR3nt: TGTGCCTGGAGTAAGGTAGGGAGGAGCACTGAAGCTTTCTTT
d_gene: TRBD1; v_gene: TRBV7-3; abundance: -; j_gene: TRBJ2-7; CDR3aa: CASSIDRGAYEQYF; CDR3nt: TGTGCCAGCTCAATCGACAGGGGGGCCTACGAGCAGTACTTC
d_gene: TRBD2; v_gene: TRBV9; abundance: once; j_gene: TRBJ2-1; CDR3aa: CASSSGTLHGNEQFF; CDR3nt: TGTGCCAGCAGCAGCGGGACTCTACACGGCAATGAGCAGTTCTTC
d_gene: -; v_gene: TRBV18; abundance: -; j_gene: TRBJ2-7; CDR3aa: CASSPARPYEQYF; CDR3nt: TGTGCCAGCTCACCTGCCCGCCCCTACGAGCAGTACTTC
d_gene: TRBD1; v_gene: TRBV9; abundance: once; j_gene: TRBJ1-1; CDR3aa: CASSPWTGYTEAFF; CDR3nt: TGTGCCAGCAGCCCCTGGACAGGATACACTGAAGCTTTCTTT
d_gene: -; v_gene: TRBV7-3; abundance: -; j_gene: TRBJ1-2; CDR3aa: CASSLNAATYGYTF; CDR3nt: TGTGCCAGCAGCTTAAACGCAGCGACCTATGGCTACACCTTC
d_gene: TRBD1; v_gene: TRBV5-1; abundance: -; j_gene: TRBJ1-6; CDR3aa: CASSLGRTGGAPLHF; CDR3nt: TGCGCCAGCAGCTTGGGGAGGACAGGAGGGGCGCCCCTCCACTTT
d_gene: TRBD2; v_gene: TRBV24-1; abundance: -; j_gene: TRBJ2-1; CDR3aa: CATSDGAGGKLNEQFF; CDR3nt: TGTGCCACCAGTGATGGAGCGGGAGGCAAGCTCAATGAGCAGTTCTTC
d_gene: -; v_gene: TRBV19; abundance: -; j_gene: TRBJ2-3; CDR3aa: CASSVGTPDTQYF; CDR3nt: TGTGCCAGTAGTGTAGGGACTCCCGATACGCAGTATTTT
d_gene: TRBD2; v_gene: TRBV10-3; abundance: -; j_gene: TRBJ2-5; CDR3aa: CAISSGGPGNLRETQYF; CDR3nt: TGTGCCATCAGCAGCGGGGGGCCAGGGAACCTAAGGGAGACCCAGTACTTC
d_gene: TRBD1; v_gene: TRBV24-1; abundance: -; j_gene: TRBJ2-1; CDR3aa: CATSGRPGQGTDEQFF; CDR3nt: TGTGCCACCAGTGGTCGTCCGGGACAGGGGACCGATGAGCAGTTCTTC
d_gene: -; v_gene: TRBV21-1; abundance: -; j_gene: TRBJ2-2; CDR3aa: CARRLAGSANTGELFF; CDR3nt: TGTGCCAGGCGACTAGCGGGAAGCGCGAACACCGGGGAGCTGTTTTTT
d_gene: TRBD1; v_gene: TRBV7-3; abundance: -; j_gene: TRBJ1-1; CDR3aa: CASSVVQGAEAFF; CDR3nt: TGTGCCAGCAGCGTAGTACAGGGGGCTGAAGCTTTCTTT
d_gene: TRBD2; v_gene: TRBV19; abundance: -; j_gene: TRBJ2-1; CDR3aa: CASSIRLAANNEQFF; CDR3nt: TGTGCCAGTAGTATTCGGCTAGCGGCAAACAATGAGCAGTTCTTC
d_gene: -; v_gene: TRBV25-1; abundance: -; j_gene: TRBJ1-3; CDR3aa: CASSPQVSGNTIYF; CDR3nt: TGTGCCAGCAGCCCCCAGGTTTCTGGAAACACCATATATTTT
d_gene: -; v_gene: TRBV7-9; abundance: -; j_gene: TRBJ1-1; CDR3aa: CASSPSWGNTEAFF; CDR3nt: TGTGCCAGCAGCCCTAGTTGGGGGAACACTGAAGCTTTCTTT
d_gene: -; v_gene: TRBV6-5; abundance: -; j_gene: TRBJ2-1; CDR3aa: CASSAADLKQFF; CDR3nt: TGTGCCAGCAGCGCAGCTGACCTCAAGCAGTTCTTC
d_gene: -; v_gene: TRBV19; abundance: -; j_gene: TRBJ1-2; CDR3aa: CASSVRATNGYTF; CDR3nt: TGTGCCAGTAGTGTACGAGCGACTAATGGCTACACCTTC
d_gene: -; v_gene: TRBV6-1; abundance: -; j_gene: TRBJ2-7; CDR3aa: CASSEAELYEQYF; CDR3nt: TGTGCCAGCAGTGAAGCGGAGTTGTACGAGCAGTACTTC